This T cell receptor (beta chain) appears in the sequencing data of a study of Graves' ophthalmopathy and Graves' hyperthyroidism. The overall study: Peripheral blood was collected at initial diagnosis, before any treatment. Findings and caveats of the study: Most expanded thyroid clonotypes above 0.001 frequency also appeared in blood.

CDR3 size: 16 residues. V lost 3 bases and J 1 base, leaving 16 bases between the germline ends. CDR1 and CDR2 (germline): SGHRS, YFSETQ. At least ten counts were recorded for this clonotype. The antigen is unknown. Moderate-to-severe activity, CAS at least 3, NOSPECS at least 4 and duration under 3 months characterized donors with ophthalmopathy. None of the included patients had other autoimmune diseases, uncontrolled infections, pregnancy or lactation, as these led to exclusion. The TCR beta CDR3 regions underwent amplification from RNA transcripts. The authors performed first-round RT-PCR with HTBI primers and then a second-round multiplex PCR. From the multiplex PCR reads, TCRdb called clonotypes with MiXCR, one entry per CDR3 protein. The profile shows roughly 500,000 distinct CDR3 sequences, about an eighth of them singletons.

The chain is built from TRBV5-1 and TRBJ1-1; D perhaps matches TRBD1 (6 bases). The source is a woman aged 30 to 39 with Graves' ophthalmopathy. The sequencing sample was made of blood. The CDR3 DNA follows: TGCGCCAGCAGCTACAATACGGGACACTCGAACACTGAAGCTTTCTTT. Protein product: CASSYNTGHSNTEAFF. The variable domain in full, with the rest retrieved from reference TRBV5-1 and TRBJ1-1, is KAGVTQTPRYLIKTRGQQVTLSCSPISGHRSVSWYQQTPGQGLQFLFEYFSETQRNKGNFPGRFSGRQFSNSRSEMNVSTLELGDSALYLCASSYNTGHSNTEAFFGQGTRLTVV.